This entry lists 30 T cell receptor beta chains sequenced from one sample in a study of T cells in Graves' hyperthyroidism and ophthalmopathy. The source material, RNA transcripts, was used to amplify TCR beta CDR3 regions. With the HTBI primer set, the TCR CDR3 went through a first round of RT-PCR. TCRdb recomputed calls from the multiplex PCR reads with MiXCR, one row per CDR3 protein. The sample records about 400,000 distinct CDR3 sequences, 12% to 15% being singletons. The material sequenced was blood. The receptor source for this set is a woman under 30 with Graves' hyperthyroidism.

This clonotype has ten or more counts. This rearrangement joins TRBV4-1 to TRBJ1-5; no firm D call. CDR1 and CDR2 (germline): MGHRA, YSYEKL. This CDR3 region has 15 residues. Trimming pared 0 bases from V and 2 bases from J, leaving 8 bases between. CDR3 sequence reads: CASSQERYGNQPQHF. CDR3 in DNA: TGCGCCAGCAGCCAAGAAAGGTACGGCAATCAGCCCCAGCATTTT.

About this clonotype: This may stem from a read error, because a much larger clone lies one nucleotide away. No conserved phenylalanine or tryptophan ends this CDR3, so it is likely a read error. This sequence joins TRBV7-9 and TRBJ2-2; TRBD2 matches 7 bases. CDR1 is SEHNR and CDR2 is FQNEAQ in the germline V gene (reference sequence). V gave up 7 bases and J gave up 7 bases; unmatched junction bases: 9. This CDR3 region has 14 residues. CDR3 coding DNA: TGTGCCAGCAACAGGTGGCGGGAGAACGGGGAGCTGTTTCTT. Translating gives CASNRWRENGELFL.

The table lists this clonotype with many counts. The chain links TRBV11-2 to TRBJ2-7; D remains unclear. Trimming took 5 bases from V and 1 from J, leaving 21 bases between them. Germline CDR1 is SGHAT and CDR2 is FQNNGV. The CDR3 has 17 amino acids. The CDR3 here is CASSPLGSVVTSYEQYF. In nucleotides, the CDR3 is TGTGCCAGCAGCCCCCTTGGCTCGGTGGTTACATCCTACGAGCAGTACTTC.

There are many counts of this clonotype. In DNA form, the CDR3 reads TGTGCCAGCAGCCAAGTAACCCACGAGCAGTACTTC. Encoded protein: CASSQVTHEQYF. The V call is TRBV3-1, the J call TRBJ2-7, with unresolved D. Per the germline V gene, CDR1 is LGHDT and CDR2 is YNNKEL (reference sequence). V lost 1 base and J lost 5, with 6 bases in between. This CDR3 has 12 amino acids.

In this sample, this clonotype turned up many times. The chain joins TRBV2 to TRBJ2-3; D possibly corresponds to TRBD1 (5 bases). The CDR3 runs to 16 residues. Germline assignment: CDR1 SNHLY and CDR2 FYNNEI. The V and J ends lost 7 bases and 2 bases respectively, with 19 bases between them. CDR3 bases: TGTGCCAGCAAGGGGTTCGGCAGACGGGCCACAGATACGCAGTATTTT. This translates into CASKGFGRRATDTQYF.

This clonotype was picked up a small number of times. CDR3 loop: CASSVGTSGWDNSYNEQFF. The CDR3 DNA is TGTGCCAGCTCGGTCGGGACTAGCGGGTGGGACAACTCCTACAATGAGCAGTTCTTC. This chain joins TRBV6-1 and TRBJ2-1; the match to TRBD2 covers 12 bases. The CDR3 length is 19 residues. Germline values: CDR1 MNHNS, CDR2 SASEGT. The J segment lost 0 bases and the V segment lost 8 bases, leaving 14 bases of the junction unmatched.

This clonotype has ten or more counts. V usage is TRBV15 and J usage is TRBJ1-1; TRBD1 is a possible D gene (5 bases). The germline V gene has CDR1 LNHNV and CDR2 YYDKDF (reference sequence). The ends were cut back, 5 bases at V and 4 bases at J, with 11 bases in the middle. This CDR3 has 13 residues. For the CDR3, the DNA is TGTGCCACCAGCTACCCGGGGGGCACTGAAGCTTTCTTT. This sequence encodes CATSYPGGTEAFF.

The chain recombines TRBV9 with TRBJ2-7; possibly TRBD2 for D (6 bases). The germline V gene encodes CDR1 SGDLS and CDR2 YYNGEE. There are 15 residues in the CDR3. Between the trimmed V and J ends, which lost 2 bases and 0 bases, there was a span of 12 bases. CDR3 amino acids: CASSVGTLSSYEQYF. Here the CDR3 DNA reads TGTGCCAGCAGCGTGGGGACTCTTAGCTCCTACGAGCAGTACTTC.

This clonotype showed up just a few times. The rearrangement joins TRBV6-4 to TRBJ2-3; 14 bases line up with TRBD2. Per the germline V gene, CDR1 is MRHNA and CDR2 is SNTAGT. The CDR3 runs 16 residues. Trimming cost V 3 bases and J 4 bases; bases outside gene matches: 3. The CDR3 DNA is TGTGCCAGCAGTGATCGACTAGCGGGAGGGCCAGATACGCAGTATTTT. Amino acid sequence: CASSDRLAGGPDTQYF.

In its sample, this clonotype was seen many times. The rearrangement links TRBV11-2 to TRBJ2-1, with 10 bases fitting TRBD1. V dropped 4 bases and J dropped 6; count of bases not matched to a gene: 3. Germline V gene sequence: CDR1 SGHAT, CDR2 FQNNGV. The CDR3 contains 14 residues. CDR3 region: CASSSRDRGNEQFF. The CDR3 DNA reads TGTGCCAGCAGCTCCCGGGACAGGGGCAATGAGCAGTTCTTC.

The V call is TRBV28, the J call TRBJ1-1; no firm D call. This CDR3 comprises 16 residues. The V gene's germline CDR1 is MDHEN and CDR2 SYDVKM. Trimming shortened V by 5 bases and J by 0 bases, and 16 bases separated the two germline ends. Here the CDR3 DNA reads TGTGCCAGCAGTAACCCACCGCGGACTGTGAACACTGAAGCTTTCTTT. This codes for CASSNPPRTVNTEAFF.

This clonotype was counted many times. V usage is TRBV5-1 and J usage is TRBJ2-5; 7 bases match TRBD2. The CDR3 length is 16 residues. Looked up from germline, CDR1 is SGHRS and CDR2 is YFSETQ. After removal of 2 bases from V and 4 bases from J, the junction contained 11 bases not matched to a gene. CDR3 bases: TGCGCCAGCAGCTTTGGTCGCGGGAGAGGGCTAGAGACCCAGTACTTC. It translates to CASSFGRGRGLETQYF.

The chain couples TRBV20-1 to TRBJ1-5, with 11 bases identical to TRBD1. The CDR3 loop spans 14 amino acids. V was clipped by 2 bases and J by 7 bases; unmatched bases: 4. CDR1 is DFQATT and CDR2 is SNEGSKA in the germline V gene (reference sequence). Here the CDR3 DNA reads TGCAGTGCTAGACGGACAGGGGGCTGGCAGCCCCAGCATTTT. The encoded protein is CSARRTGGWQPQHF.

The table lists this clonotype with many counts. Here the CDR3 DNA reads TGTGCCAGCAGTTCGACACTGATAGCCAAAAACATTCAGTACTTC. It codes for CASSSTLIAKNIQYF. The chain uses TRBV6-2 or TRBV6-3 and TRBJ2-4; D is unclear. The germline gives CDR1 MNHEY, CDR2 SVGEGT. The CDR3 is 15 amino acids. Trimming cost V 4 bases and J 0 bases, with 10 bases left between them.

The table lists this clonotype with many counts. This chain joins TRBV20-1 and TRBJ2-3; 10 nucleotides line up with TRBD1. The CDR3 consists of 15 residues. V shed 4 bases and J 2 bases; nucleotides not matched to a gene: 6. Germline CDR1 DFQATT, CDR2 SNEGSKA (reference sequence). The CDR3 region is CSAKGDRGPTDTQYF. CDR3 in DNA: TGCAGTGCTAAGGGGGACAGGGGACCCACAGATACGCAGTATTTT.

A remark on this clonotype: This may be a read error, as it is one base from a much larger clone. V usage is TRBV15 and J usage is TRBJ2-1, with D possibly being TRBD2 (6 bases). The end of the DNA is better explained by TRBJ2-7, so the J call may be wrong. The CDR3 has 17 amino acids. CDR1 is LNHNV and CDR2 is YYDKDF in the germline V gene (reference sequence). The CDR3 region is CATSRAGTGAGYNEQYF. In nucleotides, the CDR3 is TGTGCCACCAGCAGGGCCGGTACAGGAGCGGGCTACAATGAGCAGTACTTC.

The sample holds many counts of this clonotype. The genes are TRBV5-1 and TRBJ2-1; 7 bases agree with TRBD1. The V and J ends lost 4 bases and 2 bases, in that order; junction bases with no gene match: 3. CDR3 length equals 14 residues. Germline values: CDR1 SGHRS, CDR2 YFSETQ. The chain's CDR3 is CASSRDSTYNEQFF. In DNA, the CDR3 is TGCGCCAGCAGCCGGGACAGCACCTACAATGAGCAGTTCTTC.

This clonotype showed up many times. The gene calls are TRBV7-3 and TRBJ2-5; D unclear. V lost 3 bases and J lost 2, with 7 bases in between. The CDR3 consists of 13 residues. Germline V gene sequence: CDR1 SGHTA, CDR2 FQGTGA. CDR3 DNA: TGTGCCAGCAGCTTTACAGAGCAAGAGACCCAGTACTTC. Protein product: CASSFTEQETQYF.

In its sample, this clonotype was seen a few times. The chain combines TRBV7-9 with TRBJ1-6; tentative D call: TRBD1 (5 bases). Germline V gene sequence: CDR1 SEHNR, CDR2 FQNEAQ (reference sequence). Deletions cut 3 bases from V and 9 bases from J, with 12 bases between. The CDR3 length is 14 residues. CDR3 DNA sequence: TGTGCCAGCAGCTTTCCCCAGGGTTCTTCACCCCTCCACTTT. It encodes CASSFPQGSSPLHF.

This clonotype has only a few counts. The chain has TRBV28 and TRBJ2-2, with 7 bases fitting TRBD2. The trim removed 7 bases at V and 1 base at J, leaving 9 bases unmatched. The germline V gene has CDR1 MDHEN and CDR2 SYDVKM. The CDR3 runs 16 residues. CDR3 sequence reads: CASIRGRSLNTGELFF. The CDR3 region has the DNA TGTGCCAGCATCCGCGGGAGATCACTGAACACCGGGGAGCTGTTTTTT.

DNA for the CDR3: TGTGCCAGCAGCTTACACTCGAATACGCAGTATTTT. This encodes CASSLHSNTQYF. The rearrangement links TRBV11-2 to TRBJ2-3, with D uncertain. The V end lost 2 bases, the J end lost 7 bases, and 7 bases lay between the germline ends. The germline gives CDR1 SGHAT, CDR2 FQNNGV. The CDR3 length is 12 residues.

This clonotype was seen at least ten times. The chain joins TRBV3-1 to TRBJ2-7; TRBD2 is a possible D gene (6 bases). The CDR3 spans 15 residues. Germline CDR1 and CDR2: LGHDT and YNNKEL (reference sequence). Deletions cut 0 bases from V and 2 bases from J, with 11 bases between. The CDR3, as DNA: TGTGCCAGCAGCCAAGATAACGGCGGGACCTACGAGCAGTACTTC. Amino acid sequence: CASSQDNGGTYEQYF.

The genes are TRBV20-1 and TRBJ2-5; TRBD1 matches at 9 bases. CDR3 length: 16 residues. V lost 3 bases, J lost 5 bases, and 13 bases stayed unmatched. The V gene's germline CDR1 is DFQATT and CDR2 SNEGSKA (reference sequence). CDR3 sequence: CSASAVGRGQGETQYF. DNA of the CDR3: TGCAGTGCTAGTGCGGTCGGGAGAGGACAGGGGGAGACCCAGTACTTC.

This clonotype was observed a few times. The chain combines TRBV6-1 with TRBJ1-2; D is ambiguous. Per germline, CDR1 MNHNS and CDR2 SASEGT. With 4 bases removed from V and 2 bases from J, the gap between germline ends came to 14 bases. This CDR3 spans 15 amino acids. The CDR3 sequence: CASSAMDGLNYGYTF. The CDR3 coding sequence is TGTGCCAGCAGTGCCATGGACGGACTCAACTATGGCTACACCTTC.

This clonotype has at least ten counts. The chain has TRBV27 and TRBJ2-7; 9 positions agree with TRBD2. V lost 2 bases, J lost 5 bases, and 4 bases stayed unmatched. Germline V gene sequence: CDR1 MNHEY, CDR2 SMNVEV (reference sequence). The CDR3 covers 14 residues. Here the CDR3 DNA reads TGTGCCAGCAGTTTAACGGTAGCGGGAGACGAGCAGTACTTC. This sequence encodes CASSLTVAGDEQYF.

This clonotype occurred many times. V is TRBV24-1 and J is TRBJ1-5; D is uncertain. Germline-derived CDR1 and CDR2 are KGHDR and SFDVKD. The CDR3 spans 13 residues. V was cut by 1 base and J by 4 bases, with 4 bases left in between. CDR3 bases: TGTGCCACCAGTGATTTCAGGAATCAGCCCCAGCATTTT. Translating it yields CATSDFRNQPQHF.

This clonotype was seen ten or more times. The chain has TRBV20-1 and TRBJ2-5, with 13 bases identical to TRBD2. CDR1 is DFQATT and CDR2 is SNEGSKA in the germline V gene (reference sequence). V trimming: 6 bases; J trimming: 2 bases; junction bases outside the gene matches: 3. The CDR3 is 14 amino acids. CDR3 in DNA: TGCAGTGCCGGACTAGCGGGAGTTCAAGAGACCCAGTACTTC. Encoded protein: CSAGLAGVQETQYF.

This clonotype was seen at least ten times. The chain has TRBV6-1 and TRBJ2-5; D perhaps matches TRBD1 (6 bases). V gave up 6 bases and J gave up 5 bases, with 13 bases separating them. The germline V gene encodes CDR1 MNHNS and CDR2 SASEGT. The CDR3 runs to 13 residues. The CDR3 DNA is TGTGCCAGCAGCCAGGGGTTCCGGGAGACCCAGTACTTC. Amino acid sequence: CASSQGFRETQYF.

This clonotype was detected many times. The chain's CDR3 is CSAREPPGLAVPDEQFF. Written as DNA, the CDR3 is TGCAGTGCTAGAGAACCTCCGGGACTAGCGGTTCCGGATGAGCAGTTCTTC. The chain has TRBV20-1 and TRBJ2-1; 11 bases are shared with TRBD2. The germline CDR1 and CDR2 sequences are DFQATT and SNEGSKA (reference sequence). The CDR3 has 17 amino acids. The junction had 12 bases not matched to a gene; V was cut back by 0 bases and J by 8 bases.

This rearrangement joins TRBV12-5 to TRBJ2-3; D gene uncertain. The ends were cut back, 4 bases at V and 0 bases at J, with 17 bases in the middle. The CDR3 covers 17 residues. In germline, CDR1 is LGHNT, CDR2 FRNRAP. The CDR3, as DNA: TGTGCTAGTGGTTCGGTACTTGGCACCCGAAGCACAGATACGCAGTATTTT. Protein: CASGSVLGTRSTDTQYF. Full variable domain (remainder filled in from reference TRBV12-5 and TRBJ2-3): DARVTQTPRHKVTEMGQEVTMRCQPILGHNTVFWYRQTMMQGLELLAYFRNRAPLDDSGMPKDRFSAEMPDATLATLKIQPSEPRDSAVYFCASGSVLGTRSTDTQYFGPGTRLTVL.